A selection of T cell receptor beta chains follows, all from one sample in a study of CD8 T cells in Susac syndrome. One entry per CDR3 protein results from TCRdb running MiXCR on the immunoSEQ multiplex PCR reads. The table shows 160,000 or so distinct CDR3 sequences, with 90% to 95% occurring only once. The source material was CD8+ T cells from PBMCs. Source of these receptors: a human donor with multiple sclerosis. The CDR3 runs from the conserved cysteine through the conserved F or W. Fields, in order: CDR3 protein, CDR3 DNA, D gene, V gene, clone size, J gene. The D gene is left open where the match is weak. Size values are once, few and many counts, or a class for expanded clones, and some rows have none.

CDR3 protein: CSARDIGEGLTEAFF
CDR3 DNA: TGCAGTGCTAGAGATATAGGTGAAGGGTTGACTGAAGCTTTCTTT
D gene: -
V gene: TRBV20-1
clone size: -
J gene: TRBJ1-1

CDR3 protein: CASSPRTGPSLETQYF
CDR3 DNA: TGTGCCAGCAGTCCACGGACAGGACCTTCTTTAGAGACCCAGTACTTC
D gene: TRBD1
V gene: TRBV6-1
clone size: -
J gene: TRBJ2-5

CDR3 protein: CASSTRLAEQFF
CDR3 DNA: TGTGCCAGCAGCACCCGACTAGCCGAGCAGTTCTTC
D gene: TRBD2
V gene: TRBV13
clone size: -
J gene: TRBJ2-1

CDR3 protein: CASSLEQSYEQYF
CDR3 DNA: TGTGCCAGCAGCTTAGAACAGTCCTACGAGCAGTACTTC
D gene: -
V gene: TRBV13
clone size: -
J gene: TRBJ2-7

CDR3 protein: CAIRQGLNTEAFF
CDR3 DNA: TGTGCCATCAGACAGGGATTGAACACTGAAGCTTTCTTT
D gene: -
V gene: TRBV10-3
clone size: -
J gene: TRBJ1-1

CDR3 protein: CASAGGPEGRVHEQFF
CDR3 DNA: TGCGCCAGTGCTGGGGGGCCTGAGGGCAGGGTCCATGAGCAGTTCTTC
D gene: -
V gene: TRBV5-1
clone size: -
J gene: TRBJ2-1

CDR3 protein: CASSSGQNSPLHF
CDR3 DNA: TGTGCCAGCAGCTCGGGACAGAATTCACCCCTCCACTTT
D gene: TRBD1
V gene: TRBV5-6
clone size: -
J gene: TRBJ1-6

CDR3 protein: CATSQFKRAGELFF
CDR3 DNA: TGTGCCACCTCCCAGTTCAAGCGTGCCGGGGAGCTGTTTTTT
D gene: -
V gene: TRBV14
clone size: once
J gene: TRBJ2-2

CDR3 protein: CASSLEPSYLEDGSDTQYF
CDR3 DNA: TGCGCCAGCAGCTTGGAACCCTCGTACCTCGAGGACGGGTCAGATACGCAGTATTTT
D gene: -
V gene: TRBV5-1
clone size: -
J gene: TRBJ2-3

CDR3 protein: CASTGVVGGTQYF
CDR3 DNA: TGTGCCAGCACTGGTGTGGTAGGAGGGACCCAGTACTTC
D gene: -
V gene: TRBV2
clone size: -
J gene: TRBJ2-5

CDR3 protein: CATSRDRSGANVLTF
CDR3 DNA: TGTGCCACCAGCAGAGACAGATCTGGGGCCAACGTCCTGACTTTC
D gene: -
V gene: TRBV15
clone size: -
J gene: TRBJ2-6

CDR3 protein: CASSQESGSPLHF
CDR3 DNA: TGTGCCAGCAGCCAAGAATCCGGTTCACCCCTCCACTTT
D gene: -
V gene: TRBV4-2
clone size: -
J gene: TRBJ1-6

CDR3 protein: CASSSNTHEQYF
CDR3 DNA: TGTGCCAGCAGCTCCAACACCCACGAGCAGTACTTC
D gene: -
V gene: TRBV11-2
clone size: -
J gene: TRBJ2-7

CDR3 protein: CSAHQTLNTEAFF
CDR3 DNA: TGCAGTGCCCACCAAACTCTGAACACTGAAGCTTTCTTT
D gene: -
V gene: TRBV20-1
clone size: -
J gene: TRBJ1-1

CDR3 protein: CASSLAGAAYSNQPQHF
CDR3 DNA: TGTGCCAGCAGCCTCGCAGGGGCGGCCTATAGCAATCAGCCCCAGCATTTT
D gene: -
V gene: TRBV28
clone size: -
J gene: TRBJ1-5

CDR3 protein: CASSVGGRLAKETQYF
CDR3 DNA: TGTGCCAGCAGCGTAGGAGGACGCCTAGCAAAAGAGACCCAGTACTTC
D gene: -
V gene: TRBV9
clone size: -
J gene: TRBJ2-5

CDR3 protein: CSASEGNSYNEQFF
CDR3 DNA: TGCAGTGCTAGTGAGGGGAACTCCTACAATGAGCAGTTCTTC
D gene: -
V gene: TRBV20-1
clone size: -
J gene: TRBJ2-1

CDR3 protein: CASSLIRVGAEAFF
CDR3 DNA: TGCGCCAGCAGCTTGATACGTGTGGGGGCCGAAGCTTTCTTT
D gene: -
V gene: TRBV5-1
clone size: -
J gene: TRBJ1-1

CDR3 protein: CASSVRGLNEQFF
CDR3 DNA: TGTGCCAGCAGCGTCCGGGGCCTCAATGAGCAGTTCTTC
D gene: -
V gene: TRBV6-2/TRBV6-3
clone size: -
J gene: TRBJ2-1

CDR3 protein: CSVEAILAGGRAQYF
CDR3 DNA: TGCAGCGTTGAAGCCATCCTAGCGGGGGGGAGGGCCCAGTACTTC
D gene: TRBD2
V gene: TRBV29-1
clone size: -
J gene: TRBJ2-5

CDR3 protein: CASSPSGTSLQETQYF
CDR3 DNA: TGTGCCAGCAGTCCGTCGGGGACTTCCCTCCAAGAGACCCAGTACTTC
D gene: -
V gene: TRBV27
clone size: -
J gene: TRBJ2-5

CDR3 protein: CASSSPGTGVLGTEAFF
CDR3 DNA: TGTGCCAGCAGCTCCCCCGGGACAGGGGTATTAGGCACTGAAGCTTTCTTT
D gene: TRBD1
V gene: TRBV7-8
clone size: -
J gene: TRBJ1-1

CDR3 protein: CSVDDGQNNEQFF
CDR3 DNA: TGCAGCGTTGATGATGGGCAGAACAATGAGCAGTTCTTC
D gene: -
V gene: TRBV29-1
clone size: -
J gene: TRBJ2-1

CDR3 protein: CASEGLRNTEAFF
CDR3 DNA: TGTGCCAGCGAAGGATTGAGAAACACTGAAGCTTTCTTT
D gene: -
V gene: TRBV2
clone size: once
J gene: TRBJ1-1

CDR3 protein: CASSLDFYEQYF
CDR3 DNA: TGTGCCAGCAGTTTAGACTTCTACGAGCAGTACTTC
D gene: -
V gene: TRBV12-3/TRBV12-4
clone size: -
J gene: TRBJ2-7

CDR3 protein: CASSFGAGSYEQYF
CDR3 DNA: TGTGCCAGCAGTTTCGGCGCAGGGTCCTACGAGCAGTACTTC
D gene: -
V gene: TRBV27
clone size: -
J gene: TRBJ2-7

CDR3 protein: CSARGTDRVAGANVLTF
CDR3 DNA: TGCAGTGCTAGGGGGACAGACAGGGTAGCTGGGGCCAACGTCCTGACTTTC
D gene: TRBD1
V gene: TRBV20-1
clone size: -
J gene: TRBJ2-6

CDR3 protein: CASSQYRVREQFF
CDR3 DNA: TGCGCCAGCAGCCAATACAGGGTGCGGGAGCAGTTCTTC
D gene: -
V gene: TRBV4-3
clone size: -
J gene: TRBJ2-1

CDR3 protein: CASSTYPRDSLPNEKLFF
CDR3 DNA: TGTGCCAGTAGTACCTACCCCCGGGACAGTCTCCCTAATGAAAAACTGTTTTTT
D gene: TRBD1
V gene: TRBV19
clone size: -
J gene: TRBJ1-4

CDR3 protein: CASKQTRTSYEQYF
CDR3 DNA: TGCGCCAGCAAACAGACGCGGACCTCCTACGAGCAGTACTTC
D gene: -
V gene: TRBV5-1
clone size: -
J gene: TRBJ2-7

CDR3 protein: CSALGTGILGYTF
CDR3 DNA: TGCAGCGCTCTCGGGACAGGGATTCTCGGCTACACCTTC
D gene: TRBD1
V gene: TRBV29-1
clone size: -
J gene: TRBJ1-2

CDR3 protein: CASSSQGGRQNTEAFF
CDR3 DNA: TGTGCCAGCAGCTCCCAGGGGGGACGGCAGAACACTGAAGCTTTCTTT
D gene: TRBD1
V gene: TRBV13
clone size: -
J gene: TRBJ1-1

CDR3 protein: CASSQELGREYF
CDR3 DNA: TGTGCCAGCAGCCAAGAATTGGGACGGGAGTATTTT
D gene: -
V gene: TRBV14
clone size: -
J gene: TRBJ2-3

CDR3 protein: CASSNGGPSYEQYF
CDR3 DNA: TGTGCCAGCAGCAACGGGGGTCCCTCCTACGAGCAGTACTTC
D gene: -
V gene: TRBV9
clone size: -
J gene: TRBJ2-7

CDR3 protein: CASSESEYGEGTGSYEQFF
CDR3 DNA: TGTGCCAGCAGTGAATCGGAATATGGTGAGGGGACAGGGAGTTATGAGCAGTTCTTC
D gene: TRBD1
V gene: TRBV25-1
clone size: -
J gene: TRBJ2-1

CDR3 protein: CASSLSAVNEQFF
CDR3 DNA: TGTGCCAGCAGTTTAAGTGCGGTCAATGAGCAGTTCTTC
D gene: -
V gene: TRBV27
clone size: -
J gene: TRBJ2-1

CDR3 protein: CASSSPDISYEQYF
CDR3 DNA: TGTGCCAGCAGTTCACCCGACATCAGCTACGAGCAGTACTTC
D gene: -
V gene: TRBV7-9
clone size: once
J gene: TRBJ2-7

CDR3 protein: CGTLNYGYTF
CDR3 DNA: TGTGGAACCCTAAACTATGGCTACACCTTC
D gene: -
V gene: TRBV28
clone size: -
J gene: TRBJ1-2

CDR3 protein: CASSLGSGVGYTF
CDR3 DNA: TGTGCCAGCAGCTTAGGCTCAGGGGTGGGCTACACCTTC
D gene: -
V gene: TRBV13
clone size: -
J gene: TRBJ1-2

CDR3 protein: CASSQDENNEQFF
CDR3 DNA: TGTGCCAGCAGCCAAGATGAAAACAATGAGCAGTTCTTC
D gene: -
V gene: TRBV14
clone size: once
J gene: TRBJ2-1

CDR3 protein: CATQKGYNTEAFF
CDR3 DNA: TGTGCCACACAGAAGGGGTACAACACTGAAGCTTTCTTT
D gene: -
V gene: TRBV15
clone size: -
J gene: TRBJ1-1

CDR3 protein: CASSLRDSYEQYF
CDR3 DNA: TGTGCCAGCAGCTTAAGGGATTCGTACGAGCAGTACTTC
D gene: -
V gene: TRBV7-9
clone size: once
J gene: TRBJ2-7

CDR3 protein: CSARVVGENQPQHF
CDR3 DNA: TGCAGTGCTAGAGTCGTAGGGGAAAATCAGCCCCAGCATTTT
D gene: -
V gene: TRBV20-1
clone size: -
J gene: TRBJ1-5

CDR3 protein: CASRKQGGDYNEQFF
CDR3 DNA: TGTGCCAGCAGGAAACAGGGTGGAGATTACAATGAGCAGTTCTTC
D gene: -
V gene: TRBV5-6
clone size: once
J gene: TRBJ2-1

CDR3 protein: CASSYSLTDTQYF
CDR3 DNA: TGTGCCAGCAGTTACTCGTTGACGGATACGCAGTATTTT
D gene: -
V gene: TRBV6-5
clone size: -
J gene: TRBJ2-3

CDR3 protein: CAWSQPGTGREQYF
CDR3 DNA: TGTGCCTGGAGTCAACCCGGGACAGGGCGCGAGCAGTACTTC
D gene: TRBD1
V gene: TRBV30
clone size: -
J gene: TRBJ2-7

CDR3 protein: CASRPLAGGWDEQYF
CDR3 DNA: TGTGCCAGCAGACCATTAGCGGGGGGGTGGGACGAGCAGTACTTC
D gene: TRBD2
V gene: TRBV27
clone size: once
J gene: TRBJ2-7